The subject of this entry is one T cell receptor beta chain. Its antigen is unknown. The sample originates from a study of OX40 agonist ivuxolimab in advanced cancers. Study as a whole: Three patients got partial responses; one had hepatocellular carcinoma and two had cutaneous melanoma.

TCRdb keeps only in-frame clones here, not all; method: immunoSEQ multiplex PCR. This table has around 13,000 clones, about 78% appearing once. Overall study findings and caveats: Among some nonresponders, normalized T-cell clonal expansion was also low.

Autoimmune disease history or systemic immunosuppression led to patients being barred. The TCR originated in an adult with an advanced solid tumor such as melanoma, head and neck, liver or kidney cancer. The source was CD4+ or CD8+ T cells sorted from blood, collected in a trial of the OX40 agonist ivuxolimab.

The CDR3 DNA sequence: TGTGCCAGCAGTTTGTTGGGGCTCTCCTACAATGAGCAGTTCTTC. Amino acid sequence: CASSLLGLSYNEQFF. This rearrangement joins TRBV28 to TRBJ2-1, with D tentatively TRBD1 (5 bases). The V and J ends lost 3 bases and 0 bases respectively, with 9 bases between them. CDR3 length: 15 residues. Looked up from germline, CDR1 is MDHEN and CDR2 is SYDVKM.